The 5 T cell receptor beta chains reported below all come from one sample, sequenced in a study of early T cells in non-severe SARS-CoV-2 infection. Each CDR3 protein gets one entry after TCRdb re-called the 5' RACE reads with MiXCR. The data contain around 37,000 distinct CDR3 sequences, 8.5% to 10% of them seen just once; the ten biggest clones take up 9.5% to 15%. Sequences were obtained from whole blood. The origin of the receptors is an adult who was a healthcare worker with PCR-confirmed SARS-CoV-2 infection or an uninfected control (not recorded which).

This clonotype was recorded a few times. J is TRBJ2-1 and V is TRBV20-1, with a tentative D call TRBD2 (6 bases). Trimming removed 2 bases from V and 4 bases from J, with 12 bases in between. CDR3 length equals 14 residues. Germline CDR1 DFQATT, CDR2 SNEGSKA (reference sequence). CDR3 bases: TGCAGTGCTAGACTAGCGCGGTTATACAATGAGCAGTTCTTC. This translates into CSARLARLYNEQFF.

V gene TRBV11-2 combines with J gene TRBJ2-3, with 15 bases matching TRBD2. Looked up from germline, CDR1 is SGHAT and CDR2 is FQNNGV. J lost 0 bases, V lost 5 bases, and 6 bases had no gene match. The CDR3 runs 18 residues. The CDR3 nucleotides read TGTGCCAGCAGCCCCCGGACTAGCGGGGGGGCCAGCACAGATACGCAGTATTTT. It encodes CASSPRTSGGASTDTQYF.

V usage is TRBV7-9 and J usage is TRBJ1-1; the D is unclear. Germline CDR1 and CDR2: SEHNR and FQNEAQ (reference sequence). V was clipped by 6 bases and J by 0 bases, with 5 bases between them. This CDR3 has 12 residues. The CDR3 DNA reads TGTGCCAGCAGGGTTATGAACACTGAAGCTTTCTTT. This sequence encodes CASRVMNTEAFF.

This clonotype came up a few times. The CDR3 DNA sequence: TGTGCCAGCAGGAGGGTTTTGGGACAGAACACCGGGGAGCTGTTTTTT. Protein sequence: CASRRVLGQNTGELFF. This rearrangement joins TRBV6-1 to TRBJ2-2; D is possibly TRBD1 (6 bases). Germline V lookup: CDR1 MNHNS, CDR2 SASEGT. Trimming removed 6 bases from V and 1 base from J, with 15 bases in between. CDR3 size: 16 residues.

The CDR3 reads CASSSTVSTDTQYF. The CDR3 DNA sequence: TGTGCCAGCTCATCGACAGTCTCCACAGATACGCAGTATTTT. The genes are TRBV18 and TRBJ2-3, with a tentative D call TRBD1 (5 bases). V shed 5 bases and J shed 2 bases, with 11 bases lying between them. Germline CDR1 and CDR2: KGHSH and LQKENI. This CDR3 spans 14 amino acids.